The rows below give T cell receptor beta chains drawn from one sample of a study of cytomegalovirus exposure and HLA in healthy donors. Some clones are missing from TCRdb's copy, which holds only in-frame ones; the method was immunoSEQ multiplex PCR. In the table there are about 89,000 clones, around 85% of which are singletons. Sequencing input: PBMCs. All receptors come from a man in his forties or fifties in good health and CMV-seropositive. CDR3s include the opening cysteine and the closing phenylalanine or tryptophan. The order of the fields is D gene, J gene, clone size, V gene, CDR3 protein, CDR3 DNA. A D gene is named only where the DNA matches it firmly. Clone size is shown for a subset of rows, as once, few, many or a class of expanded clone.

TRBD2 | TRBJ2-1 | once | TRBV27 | CASSFRTGGSYNEQFF | TGTGCCAGCAGTTTCCGGACGGGGGGCTCCTACAATGAGCAGTTCTTC
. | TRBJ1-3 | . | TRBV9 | CASSVATSLELGTIYF | TGTGCCAGCAGCGTAGCTACGAGTTTGGAGCTTGGCACCATATATTTT
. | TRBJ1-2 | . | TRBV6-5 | CASSRDSNYGYTF | TGTGCCAGCAGCCGGGACTCTAACTATGGCTACACCTTC
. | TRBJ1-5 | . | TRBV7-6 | CASSKSTGDQPQHF | TGTGCCAGCAGCAAAAGTACAGGCGATCAGCCCCAGCATTTT
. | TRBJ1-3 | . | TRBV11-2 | CASSLVPTGSGNTIYF | TGTGCCAGCAGCTTAGTCCCCACAGGCTCTGGAAACACCATATATTTT
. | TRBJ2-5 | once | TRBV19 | CASSSQKRETQYF | TGTGCCAGTAGTTCCCAGAAGAGGGAGACCCAGTACTTC
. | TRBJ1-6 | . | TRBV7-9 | CASSLGANNSPLHF | TGTGCCAGCAGCCTAGGAGCAAATAATTCACCCCTCCACTTT
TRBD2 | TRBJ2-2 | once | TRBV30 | CAWYPGGYATGELFF | TGTGCCTGGTACCCGGGGGGTTACGCCACCGGGGAGCTGTTTTTT
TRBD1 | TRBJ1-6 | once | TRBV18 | CASSKDRTNSPLHF | TGTGCCAGCTCAAAGGACAGGACCAATTCACCCCTCCACTTT
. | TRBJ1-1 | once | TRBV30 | CAWSRSVNTEAFF | TGTGCCTGGAGTCGATCGGTGAACACTGAAGCTTTCTTT
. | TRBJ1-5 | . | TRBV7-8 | CASSLGTENSNQPQHF | TGTGCCAGCAGCTTAGGGACAGAGAATAGCAATCAGCCCCAGCATTTT
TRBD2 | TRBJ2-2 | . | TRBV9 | CASSKGLAEDTGELFF | TGTGCCAGCAGCAAAGGACTAGCGGAGGACACCGGGGAGCTGTTTTTT
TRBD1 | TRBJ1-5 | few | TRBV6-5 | CASRPQGGSNQPQHF | TGTGCCAGCAGACCACAGGGGGGAAGCAATCAGCCCCAGCATTTT
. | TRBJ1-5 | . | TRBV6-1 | CASSAPRGAPWQPQHF | TGTGCCAGCAGTGCGCCGCGGGGGGCCCCTTGGCAGCCCCAGCATTTT
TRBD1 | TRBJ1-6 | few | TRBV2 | CASSGRGQGNSPLHF | TGTGCCAGCAGTGGTAGGGGGCAAGGGAATTCACCCCTCCACTTT
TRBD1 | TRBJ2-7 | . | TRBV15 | CATSRGTGPTYEQYF | TGTGCCACCAGCAGAGGGACAGGCCCCACCTACGAGCAGTACTTC
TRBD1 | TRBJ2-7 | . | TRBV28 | CASALGQGSYEQYF | TGTGCCAGTGCCTTAGGACAGGGTTCCTACGAGCAGTACTTC
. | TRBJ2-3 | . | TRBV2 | CASSDVQGSGDTQYF | TGTGCCAGCAGTGATGTACAGGGCTCCGGAGATACGCAGTATTTT
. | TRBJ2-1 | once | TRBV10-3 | CAISTGGGRGNEQFF | TGTGCCATCTCGACCGGCGGGGGCAGGGGAAATGAGCAGTTCTTC
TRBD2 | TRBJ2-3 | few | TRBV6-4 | CASSVLAGDSTDTQYF | TGTGCCAGCAGTGTACTAGCGGGGGATAGCACAGATACGCAGTATTTT
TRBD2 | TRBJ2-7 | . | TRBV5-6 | CASSFESSGRAGANQVQYF | TGTGCCAGCAGCTTCGAGTCTAGCGGGAGAGCCGGGGCTAATCAGGTGCAGTACTTC
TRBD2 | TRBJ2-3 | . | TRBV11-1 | CASSPGLAGGGTQYF | TGTGCCAGCAGCCCGGGACTAGCGGGAGGGGGTACGCAGTATTTT
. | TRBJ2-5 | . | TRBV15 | CATSIEETQYF | TGTGCCACCAGCATAGAAGAGACCCAGTACTTC
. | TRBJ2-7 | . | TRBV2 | CASRESSYEQYF | TGTGCCAGCAGGGAGAGCTCCTACGAGCAGTACTTC
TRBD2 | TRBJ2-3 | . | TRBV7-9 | CASSDRLAGRTDTQYF | TGTGCCAGCAGCGACCGACTAGCGGGGCGCACAGATACGCAGTATTTT
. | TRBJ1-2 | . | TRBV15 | CATSRSLYGYTF | TGTGCCACCAGCAGATCACTTTATGGCTACACCTTC
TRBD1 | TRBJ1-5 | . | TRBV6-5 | CASRTGQINQPQHF | TGTGCCAGCAGAACGGGACAGATCAATCAGCCCCAGCATTTT
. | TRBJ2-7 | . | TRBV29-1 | CSVAVGVIPYEQYF | TGCAGCGTGGCCGTGGGCGTCATTCCTTACGAGCAGTACTTC
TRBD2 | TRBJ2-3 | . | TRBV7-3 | CASSPSGGQTDTQYF | TGTGCCAGCAGCCCTAGCGGGGGGCAAACAGATACGCAGTATTTT
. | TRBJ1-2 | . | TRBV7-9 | CASRPTGSGDYGYTF | TGTGCCAGCAGACCTACAGGGTCAGGTGACTATGGCTACACCTTC
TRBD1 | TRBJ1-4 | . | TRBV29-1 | CSVEDSGGGGEKLFF | TGCAGCGTTGAAGACTCAGGGGGCGGTGGTGAAAAACTGTTTTTT
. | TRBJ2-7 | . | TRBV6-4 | CASSGQGPSYEQYF | TGTGCCAGCAGCGGGCAGGGGCCCTCCTACGAGCAGTACTTC
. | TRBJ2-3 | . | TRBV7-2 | CASSLDRHSSTDTQYF | TGTGCCAGCAGCTTAGACCGGCACAGTTCCACAGATACGCAGTATTTT
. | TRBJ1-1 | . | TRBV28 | CASSLGGTMNTEAFF | TGTGCCAGCAGTTTGGGAGGGACGATGAACACTGAAGCTTTCTTT
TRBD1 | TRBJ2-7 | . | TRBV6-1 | CASRRDSYEQYF | TGTGCCAGCAGACGGGACAGCTACGAGCAGTACTTC
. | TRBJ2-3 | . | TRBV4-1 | CASSQESRGAITDTQYF | TGCGCCAGCAGCCAAGAGTCTCGCGGGGCAATCACAGATACGCAGTATTTT
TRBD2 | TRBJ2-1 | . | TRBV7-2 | CASSRHPSGGEYNEQFF | TGTGCCAGCAGCCGACATCCCAGCGGGGGAGAATACAATGAGCAGTTCTTC
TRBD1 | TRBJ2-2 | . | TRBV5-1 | CASSWRQGDTGELFF | TGCGCCAGCAGCTGGAGACAGGGGGACACCGGGGAGCTGTTTTTT
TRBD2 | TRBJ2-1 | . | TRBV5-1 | CASSEEPGLAASRFF | TGCGCCAGCAGCGAAGAGCCGGGACTAGCGGCAAGTAGGTTCTTC
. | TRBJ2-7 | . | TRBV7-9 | CASSSRDTESYEQYF | TGTGCCAGCAGCTCAAGGGACACCGAATCCTACGAGCAGTACTTC
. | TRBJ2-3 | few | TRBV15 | CATSRDGLDTQYF | TGTGCCACCAGCAGAGATGGGCTCGATACGCAGTATTTT
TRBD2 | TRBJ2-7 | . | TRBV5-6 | CASSREKLAGRADEQYF | TGTGCCAGCAGCAGAGAAAAGCTAGCGGGACGGGCGGACGAGCAGTACTTC
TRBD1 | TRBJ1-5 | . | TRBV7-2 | CASSLVGGGVPQPQHF | TGTGCCAGCAGCTTAGTAGGAGGGGGCGTACCTCAGCCCCAGCATTTT
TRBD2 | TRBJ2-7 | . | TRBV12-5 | CASGLVLSRESSYEQYF | TGTGCTAGTGGTTTGGTACTTTCGCGGGAGTCCTCCTACGAGCAGTACTTC
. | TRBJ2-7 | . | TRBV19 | CASTVTGIPYEQYF | TGTGCCAGTACCGTCACCGGGATCCCCTACGAGCAGTACTTC
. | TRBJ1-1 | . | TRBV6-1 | CASRPSQVLNTEAFF | TGTGCCAGCAGGCCATCCCAGGTCCTGAACACTGAAGCTTTCTTT
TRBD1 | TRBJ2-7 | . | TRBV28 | CASSGQGEYF | TGTGCCAGCAGTGGACAGGGGGAGTACTTC
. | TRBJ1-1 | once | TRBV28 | CASSLVAPDSKDFF | TGTGCCAGCAGTTTAGTAGCACCCGATAGCAAAGATTTCTTT
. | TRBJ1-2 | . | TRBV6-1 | CASSSPANYGYTF | TGTGCCAGCAGTTCCCCCGCTAACTATGGCTACACCTTC
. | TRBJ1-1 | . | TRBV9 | CASSVGGRETEAFF | TGTGCCAGCAGCGTGGGGGGGCGGGAAACTGAAGCTTTCTTT
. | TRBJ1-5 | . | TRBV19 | CASSTFGGSSNQPQHF | TGTGCCAGTAGTACCTTTGGAGGGAGTAGCAATCAGCCCCAGCATTTT
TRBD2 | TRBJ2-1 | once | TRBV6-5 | CASSRTSGRYNEQFF | TGTGCCAGCAGTCGGACTAGCGGGAGGTACAATGAGCAGTTCTTC
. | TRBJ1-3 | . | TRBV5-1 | CASSLDGNLSGNTIYF | TGCGCCAGCAGCTTGGACGGGAACCTATCTGGAAACACCATATATTTT
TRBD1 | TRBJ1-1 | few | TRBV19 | CASTGTGRLRTEAFF | TGTGCCAGTACCGGGACAGGGAGGCTAAGGACTGAAGCTTTCTTT
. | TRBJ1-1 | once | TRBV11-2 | CASSAVKAEAFF | TGTGCCAGCAGTGCGGTAAAAGCGGAAGCTTTCTTT